What follows are 5 T cell receptor beta chains derived from one specimen sequenced in a study of cytomegalovirus exposure and HLA in healthy donors. PCR used 60 Vbeta primers and 13 Jbeta primers. Sequencing used immunoSEQ multiplex PCR; TCRdb keeps in-frame clones, though not all of them. The sample has tens of thousands of clones. Material: PBMCs. The receptors were gathered from a man aged 25-45 years in good health and CMV-seropositive.

The rearrangement uses TRBV4-2 and TRBJ2-2, with D perhaps matching TRBD1 (6 bases). The CDR3 has 15 residues. Between the trimmed V and J ends, which lost 3 bases and 4 bases, there was a span of 12 bases. CDR1 is LGHNA, CDR2 YNFKEQ, per germline. CDR3 DNA: TGTGCCAGCAGCCAGGCAGGGGTAGTCACCGGGGAGCTGTTTTTT. Its translation is CASSQAGVVTGELFF.

The chain links TRBV18 to TRBJ1-1; no firm D call. Germline CDR1 is KGHSH and CDR2 is LQKENI. V was cut by 1 base and J by 0 bases, with 15 bases left in between. CDR3 length: 17 amino acids. CDR3 amino acids: CASSPRRSTLLNTEAFF. The CDR3 region has the DNA TGTGCCAGCTCACCACGTCGGAGCACGCTCCTGAACACTGAAGCTTTCTTT.

The V call is TRBV29-1, the J call TRBJ1-2; the match to TRBD1 covers 7 bases. CDR3 size: 17 residues. Germline assignment: CDR1 SQVTM and CDR2 ANQGSEA. V lost 3 bases, J lost 4 bases, and 17 bases stayed unmatched. The DNA of the CDR3 is TGCAGCGTTGACTGGGTGGTGACCCCGGGACAGATCTATGGCTACACCTTC. Encoded protein: CSVDWVVTPGQIYGYTF.

The chain has TRBV5-5 and TRBJ2-1, with TRBD2 matching 11 bases. This CDR3 spans 17 amino acids. In germline, CDR1 is SGHKS, CDR2 YYEKEE (reference sequence). Unmatched junction bases numbered 9, after V lost 0 bases and J lost 7 bases. In DNA, the CDR3 is TGTGCCAGCAGCTTGGCGTCTAGCGGGAGGTGGGATAATGAGCAGTTCTTC. Its protein is CASSLASSGRWDNEQFF.

J is TRBJ1-1 and V is TRBV6-5; TRBD1 matches at 9 bases. Germline V lookup: CDR1 MNHEY, CDR2 SVGAGI. This CDR3 region has 13 residues. V shed 4 bases, J shed 4 bases, and the junction held 1 base outside the gene matches. The CDR3 region is CASSSTGGTEAFF. The CDR3 DNA reads TGTGCCAGCAGTTCGACAGGGGGCACTGAAGCTTTCTTT.